Listed below are T cell receptor beta chains from one sample, sequenced in a study of blood T cell repertoires in COVID-19. TCRdb's copy holds only in-frame clones and misses some; the assay was immunoSEQ multiplex PCR. The sample contains more than 110,000 clones, approximately 83% of which appear only once. The source material was peripheral blood. The origin of the receptors is a human donor in a cohort sampled during active COVID-19. The CDR3 runs from the conserved cysteine through the conserved F or W. A D gene is named only where the DNA matches it firmly. Clone size is shown for a subset of rows, as once, few, many or a class of expanded clone.

clone_size j_call d_call v_call cdr3_nt cdr3_aa
NA TRBJ1-3 NA TRBV7-9 TGTGCCAGCAGCTTAGAGTCTTATCGGACAGTACCTGGAAACACCATATATTTT CASSLESYRTVPGNTIYF
NA TRBJ1-2 TRBD1 TRBV6-5 TGTGCCAGCAGTTTACGGACAGGGCAGACTAACTATGGCTACACCTTC CASSLRTGQTNYGYTF
NA TRBJ2-7 NA TRBV7-5 TGTGCCAGAAGCTTAGAGCCACGCGTACAGGGTGGATACGAGCAGTACTTC CARSLEPRVQGGYEQYF
NA TRBJ1-5 NA TRBV6-5 TGTGCCAGCAGTTACGGGGCTAATAGCAATCAGCCCCAGCATTTT CASSYGANSNQPQHF
NA TRBJ2-7 NA TRBV3-1/TRBV3-2 TGTGCCAGCAGCCGGCAGGGTTCTCTGGGCTACGAGCAGTACTTC CASSRQGSLGYEQYF
few TRBJ1-5 NA TRBV5-6 TGTGCCAGCAGTCCTCGGGGGGGGCGACCCAATCAGCCCCAGCATTTT CASSPRGGRPNQPQHF
NA TRBJ2-7 TRBD2 TRBV11-2 TGTGCCAGTAGCCCGGGGGGGGCGGGAGGAAGAAGCTCCTACGAGCAGTACTTC CASSPGGAGGRSSYEQYF
NA TRBJ1-5 NA TRBV19 TGTGCCAGTAGAGTGACACCCCTTAGCAATCAGCCCCAGCATTTT CASRVTPLSNQPQHF
once TRBJ2-5 TRBD2 TRBV5-4 TGTGCCAGCAGCCTCCCGACTAGCGGGCCCCAAGAGACCCAGTACTTC CASSLPTSGPQETQYF
once TRBJ2-7 TRBD1 TRBV7-2 TGTGCCAGCAGCCACGCCGGGACAGGGTTGTACGAGCAGTACTTC CASSHAGTGLYEQYF
NA TRBJ1-3 NA TRBV6-5 TGTGCCAGCAGTTACTCGGTGCAGGGCTCTGGAAACACCATATATTTT CASSYSVQGSGNTIYF
NA TRBJ1-5 NA TRBV19 TGTGCCAGTAGTGGGACACGTTCTAGCGGACAGCCCCAGCATTTT CASSGTRSSGQPQHF
NA TRBJ2-5 NA TRBV15 TGTGCCACCAGCAGAGATTTGAGGGAGACCCAGTACTTC CATSRDLRETQYF
NA TRBJ1-1 NA TRBV7-9 TGTGCCAGCAGCTATGGGGAGAGCACTGAAGCTTTCTTT CASSYGESTEAFF
NA TRBJ2-1 NA TRBV3-1/TRBV3-2 TGTGCCAGCAGCCAACTAGCGTTTAATGAGCAGTTCTTC CASSQLAFNEQFF
NA TRBJ1-6 NA TRBV3-1/TRBV3-2 TGTGCCAGCAGCCAAGGCAGGGGATCTGGTAATTCACCCCTCCACTTT CASSQGRGSGNSPLHF
NA TRBJ1-2 NA TRBV29-1 TGCAGCGTTGTTCTTCGGGGTGGGTATGGCTACACCTTC CSVVLRGGYGYTF